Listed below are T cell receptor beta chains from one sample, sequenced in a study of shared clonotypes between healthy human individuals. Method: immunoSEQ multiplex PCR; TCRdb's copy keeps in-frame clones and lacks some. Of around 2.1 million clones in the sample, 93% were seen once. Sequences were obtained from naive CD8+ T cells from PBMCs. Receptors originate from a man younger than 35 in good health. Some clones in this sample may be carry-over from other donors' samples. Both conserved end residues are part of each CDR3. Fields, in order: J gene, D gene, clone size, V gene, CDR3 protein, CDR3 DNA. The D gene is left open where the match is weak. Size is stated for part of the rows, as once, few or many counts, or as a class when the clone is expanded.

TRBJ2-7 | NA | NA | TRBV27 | CASSVRDPRGEQYF | TGTGCCAGCAGTGTCCGGGACCCGCGGGGCGAGCAGTACTTC
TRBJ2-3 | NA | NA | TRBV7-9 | CASSQGTDTQYF | TGTGCCAGCAGCCAGGGCACAGATACGCAGTATTTT
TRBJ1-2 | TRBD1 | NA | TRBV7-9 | CASSHKGTEVNYGYTF | TGTGCCAGCAGCCACAAAGGGACAGAAGTTAACTATGGCTACACCTTC
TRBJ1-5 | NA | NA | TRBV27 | CASSPGPGSNQPQHF | TGTGCCAGCAGTCCCGGACCCGGGAGCAATCAGCCCCAGCATTTT
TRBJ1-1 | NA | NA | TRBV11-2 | CASSLRAVNRDGNTEAFF | TGTGCCAGCAGCTTAAGGGCGGTTAACAGGGACGGGAACACTGAAGCTTTCTTT
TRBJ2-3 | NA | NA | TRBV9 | CASNLGAGTDTQYF | TGTGCCAGCAACCTCGGAGCGGGCACAGATACGCAGTATTTT
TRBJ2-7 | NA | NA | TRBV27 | CASSFAPPRESYEQYF | TGTGCCAGCAGTTTCGCCCCCCCCCGGGAGAGCTACGAGCAGTACTTC
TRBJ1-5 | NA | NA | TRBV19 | CASSRAYQGSNQPQHF | TGTGCCAGTAGTAGAGCTTATCAGGGGTCAAATCAGCCCCAGCATTTT
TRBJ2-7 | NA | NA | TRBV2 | CASIAGLHSYEQYF | TGTGCCAGCATCGCGGGGCTCCACTCCTACGAGCAGTACTTC
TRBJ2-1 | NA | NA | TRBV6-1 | CASLQSYNEQFF | TGTGCCAGTCTACAGTCTTACAATGAGCAGTTCTTC
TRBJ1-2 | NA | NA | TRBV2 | CASSDGTSLRREGYTF | TGTGCCAGCAGTGACGGGACATCTCTCAGAAGGGAGGGCTACACCTTC
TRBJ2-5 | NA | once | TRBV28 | CASSFIRSGETQYF | TGTGCCAGCAGTTTTATAAGGAGCGGGGAGACCCAGTACTTC
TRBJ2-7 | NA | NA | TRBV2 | CASSGFGGSPTYEQYF | TGTGCCAGCAGTGGGTTTGGGGGGTCGCCTACCTACGAGCAGTACTTC
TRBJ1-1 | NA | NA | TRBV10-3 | CAISESGIMNTEAFF | TGTGCCATCAGTGAGTCGGGGATAATGAACACTGAAGCTTTCTTT
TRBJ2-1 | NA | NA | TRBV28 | CASSSTLEREYNEQFF | TGTGCCAGCAGTTCAACATTGGAGCGCGAGTACAATGAGCAGTTCTTC
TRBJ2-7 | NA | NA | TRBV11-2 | CASSYYEQYF | TGTGCCAGCAGCTACTACGAGCAGTACTTC
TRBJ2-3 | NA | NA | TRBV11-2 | CASSFLSGSTDTQYF | TGTGCCAGCAGCTTTCTTAGCGGCTCCACAGATACGCAGTATTTT
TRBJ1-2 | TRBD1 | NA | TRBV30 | CACPTGDYGYTF | TGTGCCTGCCCCACAGGGGACTATGGCTACACCTTC
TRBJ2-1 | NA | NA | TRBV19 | CASSQYTSDEQFF | TGTGCCAGTAGTCAGTACACGAGCGATGAGCAGTTCTTC
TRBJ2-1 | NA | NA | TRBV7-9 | CASSTGTFERFF | TGTGCCAGCAGCACAGGGACCTTTGAAAGGTTCTTC
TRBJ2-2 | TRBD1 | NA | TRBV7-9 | CASSFTGGTGELFF | TGTGCCAGCAGCTTTACAGGGGGCACCGGGGAGCTGTTTTTT
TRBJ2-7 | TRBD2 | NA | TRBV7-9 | CASSPGTSGSYEQYF | TGTGCCAGCAGCCCCGGGACTAGCGGTTCCTACGAGCAGTACTTC
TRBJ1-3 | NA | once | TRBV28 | CASSLSAGTGNTIYF | TGTGCCAGCAGTTTATCCGCAGGGACTGGAAACACCATATATTTT
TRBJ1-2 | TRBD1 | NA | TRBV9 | CASQPPRGGGYTF | TGTGCCAGCCAACCGCCCAGGGGGGGCGGCTACACCTTC
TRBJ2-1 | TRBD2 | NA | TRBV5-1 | CASSFNLADEQFF | TGCGCCAGCAGCTTTAATCTAGCGGATGAGCAGTTCTTC
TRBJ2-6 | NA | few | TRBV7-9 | CASLGGTWANVLTF | TGTGCCAGCCTAGGGGGTACCTGGGCCAACGTCCTGACTTTC
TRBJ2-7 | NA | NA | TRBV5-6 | CASSPEGGSYEQYF | TGTGCCAGCAGCCCCGAGGGGGGGTCCTACGAGCAGTACTTC
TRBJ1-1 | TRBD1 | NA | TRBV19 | CASSSPGTDNTEAFF | TGTGCCAGTAGTAGTCCCGGGACAGACAACACTGAAGCTTTCTTT
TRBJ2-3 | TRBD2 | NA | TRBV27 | CASSLLWLAGGTDTQYF | TGTGCCAGCAGTTTATTGTGGCTAGCGGGAGGAACAGATACGCAGTATTTT
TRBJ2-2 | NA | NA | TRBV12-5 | CASGLVVVGDSGTGELFF | TGTGCTAGTGGTTTGGTAGTAGTGGGTGACTCAGGAACCGGGGAGCTGTTTTTT
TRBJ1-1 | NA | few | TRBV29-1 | CSVRGMNTEAFF | TGCAGCGTAAGGGGAATGAACACTGAAGCTTTCTTT
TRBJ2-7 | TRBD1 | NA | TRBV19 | CASSAGQGASYEQYF | TGTGCCAGTAGTGCGGGACAGGGGGCTTCCTACGAGCAGTACTTC